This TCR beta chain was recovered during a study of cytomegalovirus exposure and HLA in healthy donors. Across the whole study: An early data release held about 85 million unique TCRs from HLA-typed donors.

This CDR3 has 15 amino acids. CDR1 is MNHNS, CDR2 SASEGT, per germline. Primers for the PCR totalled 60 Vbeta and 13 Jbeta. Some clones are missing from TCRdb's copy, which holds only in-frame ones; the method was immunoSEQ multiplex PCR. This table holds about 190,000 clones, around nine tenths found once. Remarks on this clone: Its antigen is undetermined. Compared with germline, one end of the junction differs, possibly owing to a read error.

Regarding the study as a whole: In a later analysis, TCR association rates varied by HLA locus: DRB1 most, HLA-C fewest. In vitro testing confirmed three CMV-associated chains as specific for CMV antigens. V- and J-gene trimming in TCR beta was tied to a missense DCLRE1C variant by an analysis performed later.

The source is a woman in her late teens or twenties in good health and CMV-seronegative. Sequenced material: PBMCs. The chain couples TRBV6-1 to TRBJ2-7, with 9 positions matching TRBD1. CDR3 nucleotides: TGTGCCAGCAGTGCAGGACAGGGGAACTCCTACGGGCAGTACTTC. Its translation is CASSAGQGNSYGQYF.